One T cell receptor (beta chain) is described in this entry. This clonotype showed up just a few times. This receptor's antigen is unknown. Base qualities are not provided; no much larger clone lies one nucleotide away. The sample's time point label is to be understood as: patch test 2, 6 weeks after DPC sensitization. The treatment or condition label on this specimen signifies: therapeutic diphenylcyclopropenone sensitization with weekly scalp DPC. Blood at each patch-test visit was drawn before the patch test was applied. To be eligible, patients had to be aged 18 to 70, diagnosed with alopecia and judged suitable for DPC therapy, while pregnant patients were excluded. Total RNA was isolated from unfractionated whole blood collected in Tempus Blood RNA tubes. The sample is drawn from a study of human T cells and chemical hapten exposure (dated by TCRdb to the early 2020s). About the full investigation: For sensitization, 2% DPC in acetone was applied to a roughly 2 cm by roughly 2 cm area of upper inner arm skin. Patients additionally received weekly therapeutic DPC doses to the scalp throughout the approximately 25-week study period. Patch testing was done on the upper back using Finn chambers containing 0.01% DPC, and results were scored after 6 days according to International Contact Dermatitis Research Group standards. The mostly female patient cohort included alopecia areata with under or over 50% scalp involvement, alopecia totalis and alopecia universalis. Libraries were pooled for sequencing, and variation in per-sample TCR yields was attributed mainly to small differences in library volumes within the pool. This study followed changes in the peripheral blood TCR repertoire in vivo during primary and secondary sensitization of alopecia patients to the hapten diphenylcyclopropenone (DPC). Patient blood was sampled pre-sensitization (week 0) and at 2, 6 and about 24 weeks after DPC sensitization. Twenty-nine alopecia patients gave blood for TCR sequencing at one to four time points (pre-sensitization, 2, 6 and 24 weeks).

The full study reports these points: Because all patients had alopecia, a presumed autoimmune disease, the immune response of the patients might differ from that of healthy individuals. Expanded TCRs formed significantly more large CDR3 similarity clusters than pre-sensitization or healthy control sets, consistent with antigen-driven responses. Repeated subsampling changed both the strength of the expansion versus patch-test correlation and the threshold at which the correlation became significant. DPC sensitization did not change the number of TCRs with a frequency above 1 in 1000, and there was no evidence of changes in global repertoire structure. A positive correlation was found between the number of PT1 expanded TCRs and patch test score, with significance reached at thresholds 8, 16 and 32 but not 4.

Libraries were made using RACE. This sample was sequenced with a NextSeq 500. During library preparation, unique molecular identifiers were attached to individual cDNA molecules so that TCRs could be counted in a quantitative, reproducible way. Each blood RNA sample was used to sequence both TCR alpha and TCR beta chains. Per the source publication's procedure: Samples had a median of roughly 91,000 TCRs, with a range from about 23,224 to 750,000. The Decombinator software suite was used to annotate the V, J and CDR3 of the TCR reads. Every sample was subsampled to the same number of TCRs (28,000) for the PS versus PT1 abundance plots. TCRs were defined as expanded if absent before sensitization and observed at least eight times at the 2-week time point. Through fastp at Q25 and MiXCR, TCRdb rebuilt clones from the public reads, retaining in-frame beta chains. CDR3 protein duplicates are merged, each entry listing the most common genes and DNA. TCRdb's processing, not the authors', yielded these V and J calls. Here the sample has fewer than 100,000 distinct CDR3 sequences; around a tenth occur a single time. The ten largest clones take up 1.5% to 2% of the sample.

CDR1 SNHLY and CDR2 FYNNEI were looked up in the germline V gene. Taken from cysteine to phenylalanine, the CDR3 has 11 residues. The kept DNA is CDR3 alone, 33 bases in frame from the first base. Trimming takes 4 bases from V and 3 bases from J, and the germline ends sit 4 bases apart. This receptor was obtained from a man between 18 and 29 years old with alopecia areata. Some clones in this sample may be carry-over from other donors' samples. The rearranged segments are TRBV2 and TRBJ2-7; the D segment cannot be called with confidence. Specimen: whole blood, collected in connection with sensitization to the hapten diphenylcyclopropenone (DPC). CDR3 reads: CASSALYEQYF. The nucleotide sequence is TGTGCCAGCAGTGCGCTCTACGAGCAGTACTTC.